The clone carrying this TCR beta chain was seen a handful of times. The V and J ends lost 4 bases and 2 bases, in that order; junction bases with no gene match: 13. CDR1 is LGHDT, CDR2 YNNKEL, per germline (reference sequence). This CDR3 has 18 residues. TCRdb re-analysed the RT-PCR reads in MiXCR, keeping a single row per CDR3 protein. Found here are almost 700,000 distinct CDR3 sequences, 12% to 15% of them singletons; the top ten hold about 3.9%. The sequence was obtained from a female donor in good health, serving as a healthy control. The chain is built from TRBV3-1 and TRBJ2-1; 8 bases agree with TRBD2. What was sequenced was memory CD4+ T cells from blood. The CDR3 here is CASSRGTSGRLAYNEQFF. In DNA, the CDR3 is TGTGCCAGCAGCCGGGGCACTAGCGGAAGGCTGGCCTACAATGAGCAGTTCTTC.